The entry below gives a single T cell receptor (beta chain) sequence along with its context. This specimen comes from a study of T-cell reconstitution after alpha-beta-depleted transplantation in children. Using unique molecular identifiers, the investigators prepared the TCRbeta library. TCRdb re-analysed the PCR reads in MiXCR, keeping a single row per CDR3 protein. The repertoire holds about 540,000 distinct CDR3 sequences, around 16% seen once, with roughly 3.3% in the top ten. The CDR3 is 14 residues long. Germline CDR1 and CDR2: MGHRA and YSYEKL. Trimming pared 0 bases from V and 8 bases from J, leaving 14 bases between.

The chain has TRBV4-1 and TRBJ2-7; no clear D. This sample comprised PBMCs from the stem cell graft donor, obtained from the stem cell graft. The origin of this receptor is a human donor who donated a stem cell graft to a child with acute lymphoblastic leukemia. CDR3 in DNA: TGCGCCAGCAGCCAAGATATGGCCCTTTCCCAGCAGTACTTC. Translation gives CASSQDMALSQQYF.